Shown below are 2 T cell receptor beta chains from a single sample sequenced in a study of beta chain features in type 1 diabetes. The entirety of the isolated RNA underwent reverse transcription, so expressed TCRB transcripts were sequenced. The protocol was immunoSEQ multiplex PCR, while the TCRdb copy is restricted to in-frame clones and leaves out a portion. The sample yields more than 140,000 clones, about a tenth seen once. The material sequenced was central memory CD4+ T cells from blood. These receptors were taken from a woman in her thirties or forties in good health.

CDR3 sequence reads: CASSKLVGSGANVLTF. In nucleotides, the CDR3 is TGTGCCAGTAGTAAACTGGTCGGGTCTGGGGCCAACGTCCTGACTTTC. This chain links TRBV19 with TRBJ2-6; D remains ambiguous. Looked up from germline, CDR1 is LNHDA and CDR2 is SQIVND (reference sequence). This CDR3 has 16 amino acids. Trimming cost V 4 bases and J 1 base, with 11 bases left between them.

This clone occurred many times. The CDR3 region is CASSSRQGGQPQHF. Written as DNA, the CDR3 is TGTGCCAGCAGTTCTAGACAGGGGGGTCAGCCCCAGCATTTT. J is TRBJ1-5 and V is TRBV27; the match to TRBD1 covers 9 bases. Germline CDR1 is MNHEY and CDR2 is SMNVEV (reference sequence). This CDR3 is 14 amino acids long. Germline trimming cut 4 bases from V and 6 bases from J; bases unmatched to any gene: 4.